Following are 5 T cell receptor beta chains from one sample sequenced in a study of T cell responses to AZD1222 COVID-19 vaccine. TCRdb's table, derived via immunoSEQ multiplex PCR, lists solely in-frame clones and lacks some. This table holds some 74,000 clones, roughly 87% found once. Source: peripheral blood, taken 28 days after the second AZD1222 dose. The receptors were gathered from an adult who received the AZD1222 COVID-19 vaccine.

The chain carries TRBV7-9 and TRBJ2-7; 9 bases line up with TRBD2. The germline CDR1 and CDR2 sequences are SEHNR and FQNEAQ (reference sequence). The CDR3 spans 16 residues. Trimming at V came to 5 bases and at J to 2 bases, leaving 10 bases not matched to a gene. The CDR3 DNA is TGTGCCAGCAGCACCACAAAAGCGGGAGGCCCCTACGAGCAGTACTTC. Translated, it gives CASSTTKAGGPYEQYF.

The CDR3 region is CASSRTSGITTGELFF. CDR3 nucleotide sequence: TGTGCCAGCAGCCGGACTAGCGGGATTACCACCGGGGAGCTGTTTTTT. The chain employs TRBV11-3 and TRBJ2-2; 12 nucleotides line up with TRBD2. Germline loops: CDR1 SGHNT, CDR2 YENEEA. The CDR3 has 16 amino acids. J lost 4 bases, V lost 5 bases, and 5 bases had no gene match.

V is TRBV14 and J is TRBJ2-2; a weak D match, TRBD2 (6 bases). Trimming removed 4 bases at V and 1 base at J, with 16 bases between. The germline V gene has CDR1 SGHDN and CDR2 FVKESK. The CDR3 has 17 amino acids. The CDR3 spells CASSPWVAALNTGELFF. CDR3 DNA sequence: TGTGCCAGCAGCCCCTGGGTAGCGGCGTTGAACACCGGGGAGCTGTTTTTT. Drawing the rest from reference TRBV14 and TRBJ2-2, the complete variable domain is EAGVTQFPSHSVIEKGQTVTLRCDPISGHDNLYWYRRVMGKEIKFLLHFVKESKQDESGMPNNRFLAERTGGTYSTLKVQPAELEDSGVYFCASSPWVAALNTGELFFGEGSRLTVL.

The V and J genes are TRBV7-8 and TRBJ2-5; D gene ambiguous. The length of the CDR3 is 13 residues. V lost 1 base, J lost 2 bases, and 5 bases lay in between. Germline CDR1 is SGHVS and CDR2 is FQNEAQ. The CDR3 region has the DNA TGTGCCAGCAGCTTAGTGCAGCAAGAGACCCAGTACTTC. Protein: CASSLVQQETQYF.

The rearrangement joins TRBV5-8 to TRBJ1-3; no definite D call. The CDR3 runs 14 residues. CDR1 is SGHTS and CDR2 is YDEGEE in the germline V gene. The V end lost 2 bases, the J end lost 2 bases, and 8 bases lay between the germline ends. The CDR3 loop is CASSFGAAGNTIYF. The DNA for the CDR3 is TGTGCCAGCAGCTTCGGAGCGGCTGGAAACACCATATATTTT.